This entry is about one TCR beta chain. This clonotype was recorded at least ten times. Its target antigen remains unknown. No quality values exist for individual bases; no much larger clone is one base distant. For CDR1 and CDR2, the germline V gene lists SQVTM and ANQGSEA. The CDR3 goes from the cysteine to the phenylalanine over 13 residues. Kept here is only the CDR3 DNA, which spans 39 bases and is read in frame from base 1. V is shortened by 4 bases, J by 8 bases, and the region joining them spans 17 bases. Sequencing was carried out with an Illumina HiSeq 2500. TCR beta libraries were prepared by quantitative 5'-RACE with molecular barcodes. The paper's processing steps were these. To identify disease-linked TCR variants, a new computational method was used, one built on a probabilistic model of VDJ rearrangement. Starting from the raw public reads, TCRdb applied fastp trimming at Q25, assembled clones with MiXCR and retained in-frame beta chains. Rows with one shared CDR3 protein collapse into an entry with the most common genes and DNA. Here the V and J calls rest on TCRdb's processing, not on the authors' analysis. For this sample the table gives under 250,000 distinct CDR3 sequences, of which around 7.9% were detected only once. The ten most abundant clones make up 13% to 15% of the sample.

These data come from a study of CD8 T cells in ankylosing spondylitis (dated by TCRdb to about 2017). Notes on the research overall: The study profiled T cell receptor beta repertoires in healthy donors and ankylosing spondylitis patients to find disease-linked TCR variants. The full study cohort comprised around 25 ankylosing spondylitis patients and 110 or so healthy donors. Samples of peripheral blood were taken, and for ankylosing spondylitis patients, synovial fluid was collected as well. Paper-wide results and their limitations: Significant enrichment of the disease-linked clones was reported in matched synovial fluid samples from ankylosing spondylitis patients. Some motif variants had previously been reported in the synovial fluid and blood of reactive arthritis patients, which suggests shared mechanisms of disease initiation. Blood from ankylosing spondylitis patients appeared to be characterized by a TCR beta motif composed of about eight highly homologous amino acid variants. A CD8+ phenotype was shown by the disease-linked clones, which were found at relatively low frequencies in peripheral blood.

Sequencing was performed on blood, either unsorted or a sorted T cell fraction (not recorded which). The chain is made from TRBV29-1 and TRBJ1-2; TRBD1 is perhaps the D gene, given 5 matching bases. The receptor's source is a male donor with ankylosing spondylitis. The sequenced DNA: TGCAGCGTTGCCCCGACAGTATCATTAGGCTACACCTTC. It translates to CSVAPTVSLGYTF.